The clone carrying this T cell receptor (beta chain) showed up many times. Its antigen remains unidentified. Regarding the study as a whole: Tumor Treg TCRs overlapped most with tumor naive CD4+ cells. Tumor memory CD4+ T cell TCR gene usage was found to cluster with blood and lymph node memory CD4+ cells and with lymph node naive CD4+ cells.

Full-length variable regions came from constant-region reverse primers plus semi-nested Nested Universal Primer A PCR. TCRdb used MiXCR to reprocess the 5' RACE reads, holding one entry per CDR3 protein. There are tens of thousands of distinct CDR3 sequences in the sample; 22% occur only once, and around 4.1% lies in the top ten. Cells sorted as Tregs were CD4+, CD25+ and CD127-/low. CDR3 length: 15 amino acids. V lost 3 bases to trimming and J lost 2 bases; unmatched junction nucleotides: 7. Germline lookup yields CDR1 GTSNPN and CDR2 SVGIG (reference sequence). The TCR was taken from a female donor with breast cancer. The sample was Tregs sorted from a lymph node. The genes are TRBV30 and TRBJ2-3, with 8 bases aligning to TRBD2. The CDR3 nucleotides are TGTGCCTGGAGCCGGGGGGGACGTGCCACAGATACGCAGTATTTT. Its translation: CAWSRGGRATDTQYF.